This passage covers 19 T cell receptor beta chains from one sample sequenced in a study of T cells in Graves' hyperthyroidism and ophthalmopathy. Authors of the study amplified TCR beta CDR3 regions from RNA transcripts. TCR CDR3 underwent first-round RT-PCR with the HTBI primer set. TCRdb ran MiXCR on the multiplex PCR reads and lists one entry per CDR3 protein. The sample records under 350,000 distinct CDR3 sequences, 21% being singletons. Sequenced material: blood. These receptors were collected from a woman aged 45-59 years with Graves' hyperthyroidism.

This clonotype was seen repeatedly, ten times or more. This rearrangement joins TRBV7-3 to TRBJ1-1; maybe TRBD1 (5 bases). The CDR3 consists of 13 residues. V lost 5 bases and J lost 1, with 8 bases in between. Germline V gives CDR1 SGHTA, CDR2 FQGTGA. CDR3 nucleotides: TGTGCCAGCAGCCTACAGGCGAACACTGAAGCTTTCTTT. It specifies CASSLQANTEAFF.

This clonotype has a count of ten or more. The rearrangement links TRBV2 to TRBJ2-7, with TRBD2 matching over 11 bases. CDR3 length equals 17 residues. V shed 7 bases and J 2 bases; nucleotides not matched to a gene: 13. Looked up from germline, CDR1 is SNHLY and CDR2 is FYNNEI. This chain's CDR3 is CASTSRGSGGDTYEQYF. In DNA, the CDR3 is TGTGCCAGCACCTCGAGGGGTAGCGGGGGGGACACCTACGAGCAGTACTTC.

The CDR3 sequence: CASSFLDRQFF. CDR3 DNA sequence: TGCGCCAGCTCCTTTCTGGACAGGCAGTTCTTC. The rearrangement joins TRBV10-2 to TRBJ2-1; D is perhaps TRBD1 (6 bases). V lost 8 bases and J 12 bases, leaving 14 bases between the germline ends. CDR3 length equals 11 residues. Per germline, CDR1 WSHSY and CDR2 SAAADI.

The chain employs TRBV30 and TRBJ1-2; D is uncertain. V dropped 3 bases and J dropped 4 bases, with 12 bases sitting between them. Germline CDR1 and CDR2: GTSNPN and SVGIG (reference sequence). This CDR3 spans 13 amino acids. CDR3 region: CAWSKRSPYGYTF. In nucleotides, the CDR3 is TGTGCCTGGAGCAAGAGGTCGCCCTATGGCTACACCTTC.

The chain couples TRBV28 to TRBJ2-7, with D perhaps matching TRBD1 (6 bases). The CDR3 length is 15 residues. V was clipped by 3 bases and J by 4 bases, with 16 bases between them. CDR1 is MDHEN, CDR2 SYDVKM, per germline. The CDR3 DNA reads TGTGCCAGCAGTTTGACAGGTCGGCGCCGTTACGAGCAGTACTTC. This encodes CASSLTGRRRYEQYF.

This clonotype was observed many times. This sequence joins TRBV3-1 and TRBJ2-7; maybe TRBD1 (6 bases). Germline V gene lookup returns CDR1 LGHDT and CDR2 YNNKEL (reference sequence). The CDR3 runs 16 residues. Trimming cost V 2 bases and J 5 bases, with 19 bases left between them. CDR3 in DNA: TGTGCCAGCAGCCAACGCCGCCAGGGGAAGCACAACGAGCAGTACTTC. Its protein is CASSQRRQGKHNEQYF.

The rearrangement joins TRBV6-1 to TRBJ1-5, with 8 bases fitting TRBD1. J was trimmed by 2 bases and V by 7 bases; bases with no gene match: 1. The CDR3 has 13 residues. Germline CDR1 MNHNS, CDR2 SASEGT. The CDR3 sequence is CASMGQGNQPQHF. The CDR3 DNA sequence: TGTGCCAGCATGGGACAGGGCAATCAGCCCCAGCATTTT.

This clonotype was counted ten times or more. The chain recombines TRBV7-3 with TRBJ2-5; no firm D call. Trimming removed 4 bases from V and 4 bases from J, with 10 bases in between. Germline CDR1 is SGHTA and CDR2 is FQGTGA. CDR3 length: 13 amino acids. This CDR3 is CASSSTHGETQYF. In nucleotides, the CDR3 is TGTGCCAGCAGCTCCACCCACGGAGAGACCCAGTACTTC. Complete variable domain (other parts from reference TRBV7-3 and TRBJ2-5): GAGVSQTPSNKVTEKGKYVELRCDPISGHTALYWYRQSLGQGPEFLIYFQGTGAADDSGLPNDRFFAVRPEGSVSTLKIQRTERGDSAVYLCASSSTHGETQYFGPGTRLLVL.

This clonotype was seen only a few times. The chain couples TRBV14 to TRBJ2-2; no definite D call. V lost 1 base to trimming and J lost 7 bases, with 13 bases between them. This CDR3 is built from 15 residues. Looked up from germline, CDR1 is SGHDN and CDR2 is FVKESK. CDR3 nucleotide sequence: TGTGCCAGCAGCCAAGTGAGATCAACGGGCGGGGAGCTGTTTTTT. Its protein product is CASSQVRSTGGELFF.

In this sample, this clonotype turned up many times. This chain connects TRBV5-1 to TRBJ2-7, with D maybe TRBD2 (6 bases). Germline lookup yields CDR1 SGHRS and CDR2 YFSETQ. This CDR3 spans 18 amino acids. Trimming cost V 4 bases and J 2 bases, with 25 bases left between them. CDR3 loop: CASSLSNRGLGGTYEQYF. CDR3 DNA sequence: TGCGCCAGCAGCCTCTCCAATAGGGGACTTGGCGGAACCTACGAGCAGTACTTC.

V and J are TRBV6-9 and TRBJ2-7; D assignment may be TRBD1 or TRBD2 (6 bases each). Germline loops: CDR1 MNHGY, CDR2 SVAAGI. Trimming removed 6 bases from V and 7 bases from J, with 13 bases in between. CDR3 size: 12 residues. This CDR3 reads CASSYRAGEQYF. In nucleotides, the CDR3 is TGTGCCAGCAGCTACAGGGCGGGGGAGCAGTACTTC.

This clonotype has a count of ten or more. The chain employs TRBV12-3 or TRBV12-4 and TRBJ1-1; possibly TRBD1 for D (6 bases). The V gene lost 0 bases and the J gene lost 6 bases, with 11 bases spanning the gap. The CDR3 runs to 14 residues. The CDR3 DNA reads TGTGCCAGCAGTTTAGCGCTGGGGGCCCCTGAAGCTTTCTTT. Amino acid sequence: CASSLALGAPEAFF.

This chain links TRBV29-1 with TRBJ1-5; perhaps TRBD1 as D (5 bases). This CDR3 contains 13 residues. V shed 1 base and J shed 4 bases, with 8 bases lying between them. Germline CDR1 is SQVTM and CDR2 is ANQGSEA. The CDR3 DNA reads TGCAGCGTTGAAGTGGGGGAGAATCAGCCCCAGCATTTT. Protein: CSVEVGENQPQHF.

CDR3: CASSFPGQGYGYTF. The CDR3 DNA reads TGTGCCAGCAGTTTTCCGGGACAGGGATATGGCTACACCTTC. This sequence joins TRBV12-3 or TRBV12-4 and TRBJ1-2; TRBD1 matches 9 bases. CDR3 length: 14 amino acids. J was trimmed by 5 bases and V by 3 bases; bases with no gene match: 4.

This clonotype showed up many times. The gene calls are TRBV28 and TRBJ2-4, with a weak D call TRBD2 (7 bases). The CDR3 extends over 15 amino acids. V dropped 3 bases and J dropped 2 bases, with 11 bases sitting between them. From germline, CDR1 is MDHEN and CDR2 SYDVKM. CDR3 in amino acids: CASSFRGGSKNIQYF. The CDR3 coding sequence is TGTGCCAGCAGTTTCAGGGGAGGGTCCAAAAACATTCAGTACTTC.

The chain carries TRBV4-1 and TRBJ1-2; unclear D gene. Germline CDR1 reads MGHRA; CDR2 reads YSYEKL. The CDR3 spans 14 residues. V lost 1 base and J lost 2, with 8 bases in between. The chain's CDR3 is CASSQVPKNYGYTF. The CDR3 coding sequence is TGCGCCAGCAGCCAAGTCCCCAAGAACTATGGCTACACCTTC.

This clonotype was picked up many times. The CDR3 DNA reads as TGTGCCAGTAGTATTTTGGGACTAGCGGGAGGGAACAATGAGCAGTTCTTC. It yields the protein CASSILGLAGGNNEQFF. The genes are TRBV19 and TRBJ2-1, with 16 bases aligning to TRBD2. Germline V gives CDR1 LNHDA, CDR2 SQIVND (reference sequence). The J segment lost 5 bases and the V segment lost 3 bases, leaving 4 bases of the junction unmatched. CDR3 length: 17 residues.

A few counts support this clonotype. The V gene is TRBV5-1, the J gene TRBJ2-3; D call uncertain. The CDR3 has 14 amino acids. The germline V gene encodes CDR1 SGHRS and CDR2 YFSETQ. Trimming pared 3 bases from V and 5 bases from J, leaving 13 bases between. The CDR3 nucleotides are TGCGCCAGCAGCTGGCCGGATACGGGAGATACGCAGTATTTT. Protein sequence: CASSWPDTGDTQYF.

J is TRBJ1-3 and V is TRBV6-5; D is undetermined. The V and J ends lost 0 bases and 2 bases respectively, with 14 bases between them. The CDR3 loop spans 17 amino acids. Per germline, CDR1 MNHEY and CDR2 SVGAGI. DNA for the CDR3: TGTGCCAGCAGTTACTCCCTACATGTGTCAGCTGGAAACACCATATATTTT. Protein sequence: CASSYSLHVSAGNTIYF.